This entry features one TCR beta chain sequence. The antigen remains undetermined. This entry comes from a study of cytomegalovirus exposure and HLA in healthy donors. Findings and caveats of the study: CMV antigen specificity of a few CMV-associated chains was confirmed in vitro.

Use of 60 Vbeta and 13 Jbeta primers characterized the PCR. The method was immunoSEQ multiplex PCR; TCRdb's version includes in-frame clones alone and lacks a portion of them. This repertoire shows 100,000 to 150,000 clones, roughly 89% found once; its top ten account for 4.5% to 6.5%. The CDR3 totals 16 residues. Trimming at V came to 1 base and at J to 0 bases, leaving 5 bases not matched to a gene. Germline CDR1 reads SEHNR; CDR2 reads FQNEAQ (reference sequence). The chain employs TRBV7-9 and TRBJ2-5; TRBD2 agrees at 7 bases. The TCR comes from a woman younger than 45 in good health and CMV-seronegative. Material: PBMCs. CDR3 sequence: CASSLGDYMYQETQYF. CDR3 nucleotide sequence: TGTGCCAGCAGCTTAGGGGACTACATGTACCAAGAGACCCAGTACTTC.